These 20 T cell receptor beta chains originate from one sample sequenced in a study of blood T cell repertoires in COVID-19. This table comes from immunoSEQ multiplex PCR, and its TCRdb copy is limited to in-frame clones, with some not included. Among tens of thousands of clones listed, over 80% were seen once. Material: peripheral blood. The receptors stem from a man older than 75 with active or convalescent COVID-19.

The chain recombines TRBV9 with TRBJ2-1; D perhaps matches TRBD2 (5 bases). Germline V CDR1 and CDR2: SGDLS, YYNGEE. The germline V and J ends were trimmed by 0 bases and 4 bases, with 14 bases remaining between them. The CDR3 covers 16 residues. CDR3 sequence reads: CASSVDLAAEYNEQFF. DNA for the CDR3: TGTGCCAGCAGCGTAGACCTAGCAGCCGAATACAATGAGCAGTTCTTC.

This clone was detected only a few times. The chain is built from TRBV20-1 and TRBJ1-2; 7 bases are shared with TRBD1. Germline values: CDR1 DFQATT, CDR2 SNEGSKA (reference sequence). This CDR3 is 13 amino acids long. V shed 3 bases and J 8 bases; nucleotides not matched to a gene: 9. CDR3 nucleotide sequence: TGCAGTGCTAGTCTACCGACAGGGTTCGGCTACACCTTC. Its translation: CSASLPTGFGYTF.

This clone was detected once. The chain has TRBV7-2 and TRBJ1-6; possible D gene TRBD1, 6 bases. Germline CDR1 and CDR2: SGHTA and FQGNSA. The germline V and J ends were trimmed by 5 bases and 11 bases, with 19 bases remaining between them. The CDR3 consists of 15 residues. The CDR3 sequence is CASSALGGTSTPLHF. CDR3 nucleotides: TGTGCCAGCAGCGCCCTAGGGGGAACCTCGACACCCCTCCACTTT.

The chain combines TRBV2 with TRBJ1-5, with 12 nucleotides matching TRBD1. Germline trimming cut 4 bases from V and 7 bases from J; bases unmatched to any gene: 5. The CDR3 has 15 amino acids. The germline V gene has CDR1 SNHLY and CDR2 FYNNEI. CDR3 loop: CASSGDRGLRQPQHF. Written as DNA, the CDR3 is TGTGCCAGCAGTGGGGACAGGGGGCTTAGGCAGCCCCAGCATTTT.

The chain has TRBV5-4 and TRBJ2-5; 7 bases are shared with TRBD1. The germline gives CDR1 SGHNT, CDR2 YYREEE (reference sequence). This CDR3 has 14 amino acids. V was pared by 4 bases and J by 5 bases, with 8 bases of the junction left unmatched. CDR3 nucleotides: TGTGCCAGCAGCGTTAAGACAGGGTTGGAGACCCAGTACTTC. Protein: CASSVKTGLETQYF.

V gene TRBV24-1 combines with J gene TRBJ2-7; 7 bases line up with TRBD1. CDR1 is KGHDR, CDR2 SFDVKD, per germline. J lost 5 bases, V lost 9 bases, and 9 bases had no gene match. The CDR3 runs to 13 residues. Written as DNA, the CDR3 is TGTGCCACCGGCCCGATAGGGACAGACGAGCAGTACTTC. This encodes CATGPIGTDEQYF.

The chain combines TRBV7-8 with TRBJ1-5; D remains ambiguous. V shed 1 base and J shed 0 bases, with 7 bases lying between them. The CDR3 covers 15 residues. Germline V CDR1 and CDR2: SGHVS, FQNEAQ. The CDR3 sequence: CASSLEQYSNQPQHF. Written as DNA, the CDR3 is TGTGCCAGCAGCTTAGAACAGTATAGCAATCAGCCCCAGCATTTT.

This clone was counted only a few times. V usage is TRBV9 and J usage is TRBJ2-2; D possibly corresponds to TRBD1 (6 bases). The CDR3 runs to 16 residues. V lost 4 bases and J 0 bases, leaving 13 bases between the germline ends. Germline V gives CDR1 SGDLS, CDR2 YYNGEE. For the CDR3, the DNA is TGTGCCAGCAGCCCAACGGGACATGCGAACACCGGGGAGCTGTTTTTT. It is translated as CASSPTGHANTGELFF.

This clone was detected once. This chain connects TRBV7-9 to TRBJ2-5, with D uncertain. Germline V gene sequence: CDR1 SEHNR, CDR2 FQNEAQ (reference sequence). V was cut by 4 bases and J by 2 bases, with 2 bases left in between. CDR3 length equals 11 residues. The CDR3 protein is CASSSQETQYF. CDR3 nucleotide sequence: TGTGCCAGCAGCTCGCAAGAGACCCAGTACTTC. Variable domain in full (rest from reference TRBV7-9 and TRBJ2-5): DTGVSQNPRHKITKRGQNVTFRCDPISEHNRLYWYRQTLGQGPEFLTYFQNEAQLEKSRLLSDRFSAERPKGSFSTLEIQRTEQGDSAMYLCASSSQETQYFGPGTRLLVL.

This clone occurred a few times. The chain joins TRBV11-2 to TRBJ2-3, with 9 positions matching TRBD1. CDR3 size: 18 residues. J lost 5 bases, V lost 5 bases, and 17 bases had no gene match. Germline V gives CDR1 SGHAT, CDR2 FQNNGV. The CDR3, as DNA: TGTGCCAGCAGCCTCCGGGACAGGGCCGCGGGCATTGTAGATACGCAGTATTTT. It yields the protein CASSLRDRAAGIVDTQYF.

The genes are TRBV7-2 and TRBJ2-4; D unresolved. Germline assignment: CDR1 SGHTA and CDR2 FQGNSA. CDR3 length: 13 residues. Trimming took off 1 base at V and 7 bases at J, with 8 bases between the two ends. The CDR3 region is CASSLGSWNIQYF. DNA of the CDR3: TGTGCCAGCAGCTTAGGGAGTTGGAACATTCAGTACTTC.

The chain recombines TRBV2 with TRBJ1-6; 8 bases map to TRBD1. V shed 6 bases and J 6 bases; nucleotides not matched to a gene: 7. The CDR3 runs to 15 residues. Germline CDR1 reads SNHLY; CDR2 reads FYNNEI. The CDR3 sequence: CASRAGQGPNSPLHF. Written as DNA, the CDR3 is TGTGCCAGCAGAGCAGGACAGGGCCCTAATTCACCCCTCCACTTT.

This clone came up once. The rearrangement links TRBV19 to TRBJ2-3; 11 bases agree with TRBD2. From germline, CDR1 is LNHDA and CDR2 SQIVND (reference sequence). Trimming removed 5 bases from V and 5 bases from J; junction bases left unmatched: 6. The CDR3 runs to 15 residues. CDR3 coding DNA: TGTGCCAGTAGTCCTATACTAGCGGGGGAAGATACGCAGTATTTT. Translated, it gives CASSPILAGEDTQYF.

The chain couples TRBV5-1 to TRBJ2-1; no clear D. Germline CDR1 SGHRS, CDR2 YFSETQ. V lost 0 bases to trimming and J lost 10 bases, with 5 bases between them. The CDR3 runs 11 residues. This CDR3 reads CASSLDSEQFF. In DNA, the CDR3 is TGCGCCAGCAGCTTGGACAGCGAGCAGTTCTTC.

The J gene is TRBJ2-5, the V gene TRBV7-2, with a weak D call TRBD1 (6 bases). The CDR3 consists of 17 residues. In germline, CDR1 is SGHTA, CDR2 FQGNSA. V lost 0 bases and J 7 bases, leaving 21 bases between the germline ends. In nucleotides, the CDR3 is TGTGCCAGCAGCTTAGCGCTGGCAGGGGAAACCAGTGGGACCCAGTACTTC. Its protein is CASSLALAGETSGTQYF.

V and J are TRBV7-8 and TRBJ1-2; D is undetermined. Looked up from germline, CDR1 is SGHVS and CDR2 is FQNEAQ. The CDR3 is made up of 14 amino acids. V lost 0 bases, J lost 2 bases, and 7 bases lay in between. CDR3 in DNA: TGTGCCAGCAGCTTAGCCATGCTAAACTATGGCTACACCTTC. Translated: CASSLAMLNYGYTF.

The chain's CDR3 is CATSTGQGGNTEAFF. In DNA, the CDR3 is TGTGCCACCAGCACGGGACAGGGAGGGAACACTGAAGCTTTCTTT. The chain couples TRBV15 to TRBJ1-1; 9 nucleotides align to TRBD1. Germline CDR1 and CDR2: LNHNV and YYDKDF (reference sequence). V shed 4 bases, J shed 1 base, and the junction held 4 bases outside the gene matches. The CDR3 consists of 15 residues. The whole variable domain, filled in from reference TRBV15 and TRBJ1-1, reads DAMVIQNPRYQVTQFGKPVTLSCSQTLNHNVMYWYQQKSSQAPKLLFHYYDKDFNNEADTPDNFQSRRPNTSFCFLDIRSPGLGDTAMYLCATSTGQGGNTEAFFGQGTRLTVV.

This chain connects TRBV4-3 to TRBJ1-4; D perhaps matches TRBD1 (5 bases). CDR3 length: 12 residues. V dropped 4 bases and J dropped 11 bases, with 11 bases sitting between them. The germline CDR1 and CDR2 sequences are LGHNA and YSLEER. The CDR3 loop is CASSLTRGKLFF. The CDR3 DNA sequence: TGCGCCAGCAGCCTCACAAGGGGCAAACTGTTTTTT.

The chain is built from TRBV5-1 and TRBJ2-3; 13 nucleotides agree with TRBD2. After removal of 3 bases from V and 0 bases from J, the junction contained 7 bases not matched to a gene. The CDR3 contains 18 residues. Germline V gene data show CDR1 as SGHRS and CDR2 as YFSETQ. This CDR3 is CASSSGTSGASSTDTQYF. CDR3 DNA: TGCGCCAGCAGCTCCGGGACTAGCGGGGCCTCTAGCACAGATACGCAGTATTTT.

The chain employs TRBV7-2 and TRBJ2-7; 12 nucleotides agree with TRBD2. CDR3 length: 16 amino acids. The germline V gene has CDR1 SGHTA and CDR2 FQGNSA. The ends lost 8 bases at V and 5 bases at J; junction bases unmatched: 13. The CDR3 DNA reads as TGTGCCAGCGGGGCCAACCGACTAGCGGGAGAGAACGAGCAGTACTTC. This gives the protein CASGANRLAGENEQYF. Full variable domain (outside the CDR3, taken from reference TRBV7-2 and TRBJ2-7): GAGVSQSPSNKVTEKGKDVELRCDPISGHTALYWYRQSLGQGLEFLIYFQGNSAPDKSGLPSDRFSAERTGGSVSTLTIQRTQQEDSAVYLCASGANRLAGENEQYFGPGTRLTVT.